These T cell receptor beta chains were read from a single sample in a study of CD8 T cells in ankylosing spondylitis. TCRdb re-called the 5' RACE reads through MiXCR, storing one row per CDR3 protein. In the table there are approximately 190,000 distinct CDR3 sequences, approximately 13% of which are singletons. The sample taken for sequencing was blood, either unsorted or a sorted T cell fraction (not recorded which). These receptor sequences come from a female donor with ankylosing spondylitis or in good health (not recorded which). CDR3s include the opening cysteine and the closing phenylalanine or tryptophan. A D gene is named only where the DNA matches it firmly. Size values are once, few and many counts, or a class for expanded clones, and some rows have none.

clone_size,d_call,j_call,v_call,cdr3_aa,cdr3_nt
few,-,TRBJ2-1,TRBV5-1,CASSSTQGNEQFF,TGCGCCAGCAGCTCCACCCAGGGCAATGAGCAGTTCTTC
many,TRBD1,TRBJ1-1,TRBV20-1,CSGDRGDTEAFF,TGCAGTGGGGACAGGGGAGACACTGAAGCTTTCTTT
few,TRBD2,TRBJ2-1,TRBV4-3,CASSGVAGGNNEQFF,TGCGCCAGCAGCGGGGTGGCGGGAGGCAACAATGAGCAGTTCTTC
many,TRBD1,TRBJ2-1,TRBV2,CASRQTGLEEFF,TGTGCCAGCAGACAGACAGGGCTGGAGGAATTCTTC
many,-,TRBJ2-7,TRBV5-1,CASSPVSPYEQYF,TGCGCCAGCAGCCCCGTTTCCCCCTACGAGCAGTACTTC
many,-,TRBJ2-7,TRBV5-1,CASSLQGRESYEQYF,TGCGCCAGCAGCCTCCAGGGGCGGGAGTCGTACGAGCAGTACTTC
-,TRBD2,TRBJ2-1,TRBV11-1,CASGSGTSGVFDNEQFF,TGTGCCAGCGGTTCCGGGACTAGCGGGGTCTTTGACAATGAGCAGTTCTTC
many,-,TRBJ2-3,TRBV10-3,CAIKESNTDTQYF,TGTGCCATCAAGGAGTCGAACACAGATACGCAGTATTTT
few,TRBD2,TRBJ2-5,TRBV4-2,CASSQGLAGASGRQETQYF,TGTGCCAGCAGCCAAGGGCTAGCGGGAGCATCAGGGCGGCAAGAGACCCAGTACTTC
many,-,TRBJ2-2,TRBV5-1,CASSLLGQDTSTGELFF,TGCGCCAGCAGCTTGTTGGGACAAGACACGAGCACCGGGGAGCTGTTTTTT
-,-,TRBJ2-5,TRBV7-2,CASSLFGGGTQETQYF,TGTGCCAGCAGCTTATTTGGGGGCGGGACTCAAGAGACCCAGTACTTC
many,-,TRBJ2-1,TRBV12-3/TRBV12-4,CASSSQQGNNEQFF,TGTGCCAGCAGTTCGCAACAGGGAAACAATGAGCAGTTCTTC
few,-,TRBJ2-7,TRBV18,CASSKGTSYEQYF,TGTGCCAGCTCAAAAGGGACATCCTACGAGCAGTACTTC
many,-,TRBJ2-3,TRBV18,CASSPPDEADTQYF,TGTGCCAGCTCACCCCCGGACGAGGCAGATACGCAGTATTTT
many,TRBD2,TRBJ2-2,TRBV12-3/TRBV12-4,CASTYLAGRTNTGELFF,TGTGCCAGCACCTACTTAGCGGGCAGGACAAACACCGGGGAGCTGTTTTTT
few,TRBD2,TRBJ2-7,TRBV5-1,CASSSTSGSYEQYF,TGCGCCAGCAGCTCTACTAGCGGGAGTTACGAGCAGTACTTC
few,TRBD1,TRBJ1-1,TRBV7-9,CASGDRTLGTEAFF,TGTGCCAGCGGGGACAGGACCTTGGGCACTGAAGCTTTCTTT
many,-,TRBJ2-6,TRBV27,CASRIKSGGRSGANVLTF,TGTGCCAGCAGAATAAAGTCTGGGGGGAGATCTGGGGCCAACGTCCTGACTTTC
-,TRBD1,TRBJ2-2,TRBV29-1,CSAQTIQGIGELFF,TGCAGCGCTCAGACAATACAGGGGATCGGGGAGCTGTTTTTT
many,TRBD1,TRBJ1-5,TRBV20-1,CSANTGVNQPQHF,TGCAGTGCCAACACAGGGGTCAATCAGCCCCAGCATTTT
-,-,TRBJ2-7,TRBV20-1,CSAIQGFGASSYEQYF,TGCAGTGCTATTCAGGGGTTTGGGGCGAGCTCCTACGAGCAGTACTTC
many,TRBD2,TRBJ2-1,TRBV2,CASSEALAGAGNEQFF,TGTGCCAGCAGTGAAGCTTTAGCGGGAGCTGGCAATGAGCAGTTCTTC
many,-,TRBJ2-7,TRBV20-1,CSARGDFYEQYF,TGCAGTGCTAGAGGAGATTTCTACGAGCAGTACTTC
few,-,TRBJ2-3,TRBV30,CAWSDSSDTQYF,TGTGCCTGGAGTGATTCGAGCGATACGCAGTATTTT
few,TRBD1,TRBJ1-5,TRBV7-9,CASSLVGQGVQPQHF,TGTGCCAGCAGCTTAGTGGGACAGGGGGTTCAGCCCCAGCATTTT
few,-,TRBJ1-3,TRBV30,CAWKDSSGNTIYF,TGTGCCTGGAAGGACAGCTCTGGAAACACCATATATTTT
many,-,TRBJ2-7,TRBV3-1,CASSPDSGEQYF,TGTGCCAGCAGCCCGGACTCGGGTGAGCAGTACTTC
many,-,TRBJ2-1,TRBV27,CASSRGRSNEQFF,TGTGCCAGCAGTCGTGGCAGGTCCAATGAGCAGTTCTTC
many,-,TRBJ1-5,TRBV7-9,CASSLAGSSNQPQHF,TGTGCCAGCAGCTTAGCAGGAAGTTCCAATCAGCCCCAGCATTTT
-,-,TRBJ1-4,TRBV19,CASRINPGNEKLFF,TGTGCCAGTAGAATAAATCCCGGAAATGAAAAACTGTTTTTT
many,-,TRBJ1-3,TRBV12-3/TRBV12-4,CASRTTGSAGNTIYF,TGTGCCAGCAGAACAACCGGGTCGGCCGGAAACACCATATATTTT